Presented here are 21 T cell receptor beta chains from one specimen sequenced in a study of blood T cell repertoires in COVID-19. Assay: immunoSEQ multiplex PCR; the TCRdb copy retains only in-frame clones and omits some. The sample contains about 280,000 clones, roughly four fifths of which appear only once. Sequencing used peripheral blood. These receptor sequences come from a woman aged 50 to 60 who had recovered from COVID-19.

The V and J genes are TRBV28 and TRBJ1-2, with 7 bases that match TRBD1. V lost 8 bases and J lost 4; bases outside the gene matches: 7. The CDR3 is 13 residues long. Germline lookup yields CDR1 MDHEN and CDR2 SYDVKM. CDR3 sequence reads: CASGLQGPYGYTF. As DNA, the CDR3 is TGTGCCAGCGGCCTACAGGGGCCCTATGGCTACACCTTC.

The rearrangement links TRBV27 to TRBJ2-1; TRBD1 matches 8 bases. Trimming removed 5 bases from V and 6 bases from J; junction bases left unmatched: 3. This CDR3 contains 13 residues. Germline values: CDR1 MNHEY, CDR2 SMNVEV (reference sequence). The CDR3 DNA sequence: TGTGCCAGCAGTCGAACAGGGGGCAATGAGCAGTTCTTC. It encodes CASSRTGGNEQFF.

CDR3 sequence (DNA): TGCGCCAGCAGCTCGGGACAGTTTTACAATGAGCAGTTCTTC. Encoded protein: CASSSGQFYNEQFF. The genes are TRBV5-1 and TRBJ2-1, with 7 positions matching TRBD1. V shed 3 bases and J 4 bases; nucleotides not matched to a gene: 4. The CDR3 is 14 amino acids. CDR1 and CDR2 (germline): SGHRS, YFSETQ.

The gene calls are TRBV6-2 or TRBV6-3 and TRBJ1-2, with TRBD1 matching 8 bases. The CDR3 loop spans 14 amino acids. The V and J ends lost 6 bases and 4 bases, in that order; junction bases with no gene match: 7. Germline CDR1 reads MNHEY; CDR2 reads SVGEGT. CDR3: CASSVDRGSYGYTF. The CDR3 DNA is TGTGCCAGCAGCGTAGACAGGGGAAGCTATGGCTACACCTTC.

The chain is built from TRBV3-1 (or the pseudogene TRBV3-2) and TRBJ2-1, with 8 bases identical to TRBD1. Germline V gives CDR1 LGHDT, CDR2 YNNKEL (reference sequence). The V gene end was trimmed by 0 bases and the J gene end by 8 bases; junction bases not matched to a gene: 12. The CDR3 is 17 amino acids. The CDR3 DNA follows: TGTGCCAGCAGCCAAGAGGCTAGGGGACAGGTATCTTATGAGCAGTTCTTC. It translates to CASSQEARGQVSYEQFF.

The CDR3 DNA reads as TGTGCCAGCAGTGAGCGGGGCGAGCAGTACTTC. It codes for CASSERGEQYF. The chain recombines TRBV6-1 with TRBJ2-7; a weak D match, TRBD2 (6 bases). This CDR3 region has 11 residues. In germline, CDR1 is MNHNS, CDR2 SASEGT. V gave up 3 bases and J gave up 6 bases, with 6 bases separating them.

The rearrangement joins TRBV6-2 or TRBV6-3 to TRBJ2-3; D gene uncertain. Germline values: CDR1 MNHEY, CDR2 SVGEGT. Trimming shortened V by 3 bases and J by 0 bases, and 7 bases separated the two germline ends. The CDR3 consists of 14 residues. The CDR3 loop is CASSYGLSTDTQYF. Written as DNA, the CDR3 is TGTGCCAGCAGTTATGGCTTAAGCACAGATACGCAGTATTTT.

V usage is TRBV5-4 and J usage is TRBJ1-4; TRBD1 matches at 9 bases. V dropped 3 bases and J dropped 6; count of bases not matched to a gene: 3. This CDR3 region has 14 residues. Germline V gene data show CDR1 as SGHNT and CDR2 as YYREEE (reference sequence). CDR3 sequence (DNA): TGTGCCAGCAGCTCCGGGACAGGGTATGAAAAACTGTTTTTT. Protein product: CASSSGTGYEKLFF.

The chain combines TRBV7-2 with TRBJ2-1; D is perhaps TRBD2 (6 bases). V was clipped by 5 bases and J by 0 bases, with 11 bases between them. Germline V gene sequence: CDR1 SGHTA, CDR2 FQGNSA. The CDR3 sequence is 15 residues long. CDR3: CASSPGLSSYNEQFF. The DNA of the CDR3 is TGTGCCAGCAGCCCGGGACTTAGCTCCTACAATGAGCAGTTCTTC.

CDR3 sequence (DNA): TGTGCCAGCGGGGGTTCGGATAACAGGGGAGAACCGAACTATGGCTACACCTTC. Protein sequence: CASGGSDNRGEPNYGYTF. The rearrangement links TRBV28 to TRBJ1-2; 7 positions match TRBD1. This CDR3 is built from 18 residues. V was clipped by 8 bases and J by 2 bases; unmatched bases: 20. The V gene's germline CDR1 is MDHEN and CDR2 SYDVKM.

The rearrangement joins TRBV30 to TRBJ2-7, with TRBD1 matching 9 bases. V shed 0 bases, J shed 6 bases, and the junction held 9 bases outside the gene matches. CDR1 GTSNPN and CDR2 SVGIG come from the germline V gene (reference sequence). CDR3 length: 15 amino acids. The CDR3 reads CAWSVPGQGNSEQYF. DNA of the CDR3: TGTGCCTGGAGTGTACCGGGACAGGGTAATTCCGAGCAGTACTTC.

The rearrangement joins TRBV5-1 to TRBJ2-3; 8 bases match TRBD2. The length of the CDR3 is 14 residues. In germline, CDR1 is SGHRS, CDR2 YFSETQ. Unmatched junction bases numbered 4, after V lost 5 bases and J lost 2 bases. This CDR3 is CASSQAGATDTQYF. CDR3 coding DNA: TGCGCCAGCAGTCAAGCGGGGGCCACAGATACGCAGTATTTT.

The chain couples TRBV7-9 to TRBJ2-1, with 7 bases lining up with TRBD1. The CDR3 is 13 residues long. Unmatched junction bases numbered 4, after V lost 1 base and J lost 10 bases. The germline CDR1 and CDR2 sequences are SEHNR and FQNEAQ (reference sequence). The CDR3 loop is CASSLGADREQFF. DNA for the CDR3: TGTGCCAGCAGCTTAGGGGCGGACAGGGAGCAGTTCTTC.

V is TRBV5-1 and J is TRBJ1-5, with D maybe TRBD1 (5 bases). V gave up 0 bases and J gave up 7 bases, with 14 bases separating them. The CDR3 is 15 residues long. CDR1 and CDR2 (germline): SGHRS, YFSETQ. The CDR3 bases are TGCGCCAGCAGCTTGGCAGGAGGGGCAGGGCAGCCCCAGCATTTT. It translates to CASSLAGGAGQPQHF.

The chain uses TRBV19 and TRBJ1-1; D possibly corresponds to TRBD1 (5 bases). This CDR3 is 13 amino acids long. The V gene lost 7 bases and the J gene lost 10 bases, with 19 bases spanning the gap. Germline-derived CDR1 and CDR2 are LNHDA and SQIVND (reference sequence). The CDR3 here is CASKFKGPSGAFF. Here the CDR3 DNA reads TGTGCCAGTAAATTCAAGGGGCCATCGGGAGCTTTCTTT.

The CDR3 coding sequence is TGTGCCAGCAGCGCCCAAGGGCAGGGACAGACAAATCCTAACTATGGCTACACCTTC. It yields the protein CASSAQGQGQTNPNYGYTF. V and J are TRBV21-1 and TRBJ1-2; TRBD1 is the table's D call, not checked against the DNA. TRBV21-1 is recorded as a pseudogene. The CDR3 extends over 19 amino acids.

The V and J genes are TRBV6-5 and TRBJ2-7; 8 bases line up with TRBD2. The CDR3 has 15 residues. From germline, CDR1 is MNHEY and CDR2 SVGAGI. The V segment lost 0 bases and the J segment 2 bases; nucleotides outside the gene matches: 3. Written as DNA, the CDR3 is TGTGCCAGCAGTTACTCCGGGGGGGGCCCCTACGAGCAGTACTTC. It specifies CASSYSGGGPYEQYF.

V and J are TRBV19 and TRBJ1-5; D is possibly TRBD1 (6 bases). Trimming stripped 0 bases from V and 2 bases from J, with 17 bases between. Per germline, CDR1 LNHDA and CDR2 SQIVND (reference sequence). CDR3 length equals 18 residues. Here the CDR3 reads CASSIEGEGGAGNQPQHF. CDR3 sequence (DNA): TGTGCCAGTAGTATAGAGGGAGAGGGGGGGGCCGGCAATCAGCCCCAGCATTTT. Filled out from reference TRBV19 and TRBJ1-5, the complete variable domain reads DGGITQSPKYLFRKEGQNVTLSCEQNLNHDAMYWYRQDPGQGLRLIYYSQIVNDFQKGDIAEGYSVSREKKESFPLTVTSAQKNPTAFYLCASSIEGEGGAGNQPQHFGDGTRLSIL.

The chain's CDR3 is CASSPGQGSTDTQYF. CDR3 DNA sequence: TGTGCCAGCTCACCGGGACAGGGCAGCACAGATACGCAGTATTTT. The genes are TRBV18 and TRBJ2-3; TRBD1 agrees at 9 bases. Germline V gene data show CDR1 as KGHSH and CDR2 as LQKENI. CDR3 length: 15 amino acids. After removal of 3 bases from V and 0 bases from J, the junction contained 1 base not matched to a gene.

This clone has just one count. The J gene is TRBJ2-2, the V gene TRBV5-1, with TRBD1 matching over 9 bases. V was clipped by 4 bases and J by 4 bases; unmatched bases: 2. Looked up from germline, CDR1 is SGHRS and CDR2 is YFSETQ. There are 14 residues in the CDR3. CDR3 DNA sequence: TGCGCCAGCAGCGTGGGACAGGGCACCGGGGAGCTGTTTTTT. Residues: CASSVGQGTGELFF.

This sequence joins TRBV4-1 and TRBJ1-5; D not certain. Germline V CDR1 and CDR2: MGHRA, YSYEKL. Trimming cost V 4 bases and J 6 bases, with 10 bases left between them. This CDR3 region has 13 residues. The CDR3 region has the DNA TGCGCCAGCAGCCTAGAACTAGGTCAGCCCCAGCATTTT. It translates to CASSLELGQPQHF.